These T cell receptor beta chains were read from a single sample in a study of blood T cells in healthy people across ages. TCRdb used MiXCR to reprocess the 5' RACE reads, holding one entry per CDR3 protein. The sample lists approximately 810,000 distinct CDR3 sequences; under 30% were seen once. The material sequenced was blood. The receptors derive from a woman at least 80 years old in good health. Each CDR3 is given without its conserved first and last residue. The order of the fields is clone size, V gene, CDR3 protein. Size tells how often a clone was seen (once, few, many) or the class of an expanded clone, and some rows leave it out.

-,TRBV20-1,SASEDHSGADVLT
few,TRBV7-8,ASSSRLGTSGATGELF
-,TRBV7-8,ASSLDYRYGYT
-,TRBV7-8,ASSHGQVYGYT
-,TRBV6-2/TRBV6-3,ASSTGRGVYNEQY
many,TRBV11-3,ASSRDRGLINEQF
many,TRBV6-1,ASRAQYSYEQY
-,TRBV11-2,ASSFGTSGSNEQF
many,TRBV9,ASTMKLAKNIQY
many,TRBV11-2,ASSLGQGGPLSYEQY
-,TRBV7-2,ASSLVETSSYNEQF
once,TRBV20-1,SAPLGTRSYEQY
-,TRBV13,ASSPADSSIDTQY
few,TRBV7-2,ASSLKADLSSYEQY
-,TRBV11-3,ASSYSGGANGELF
many,TRBV12-3/TRBV12-4,ASSPNRAPGWYNEQF
-,TRBV7-2,ANSVLAGGSYNEQY
many,TRBV5-6,ASSSGQGVADTQY
-,TRBV2,ASSLQQGLGNQPQH
few,TRBV4-1,ASSQVWDTEAF